Given below is one T cell receptor beta chain in context. Its antigen is unknown. The data are from a study of cytomegalovirus exposure and HLA in healthy donors. Study results and limitations: Another analysis was done later, and it associated approximately 17,000 TCR beta sequences with HLA alleles at 0.05 false discovery rate. TCR beta V- and J-gene trimming was later associated with a missense DCLRE1C variant.

Germline V gives CDR1 MNHNS, CDR2 SASEGT. This CDR3 region has 12 residues. Trimming cost V 7 bases and J 4 bases; bases outside gene matches: 1. The PCR employed 60 Vbeta primers together with 13 Jbeta primers. Generated by immunoSEQ multiplex PCR, the TCRdb table keeps only in-frame clones and is missing some. The table includes about 140,000 clones, roughly four fifths detected once. Sequencing used PBMCs. The chain joins TRBV6-1 to TRBJ2-3; 8 nucleotides agree with TRBD2. The source is a woman in her forties or fifties in good health and CMV-seropositive. The CDR3 coding sequence is TGTGCCAGCATGCGGGGGGCAGATACGCAGTATTTT. This translates into CASMRGADTQYF.